A selection of T cell receptor beta chains follows, all from one sample in a study of T-cell reconstitution after alpha-beta-depleted transplantation in children. MiXCR, applied by TCRdb to the PCR reads, yields one record per CDR3 protein. The sample holds hundreds of thousands of distinct CDR3 sequences, about 9.2% seen once. The sequenced sample was PBMCs from the stem cell graft donor, obtained from the stem cell graft. These receptors were collected from a human donor who donated a stem cell graft to a child with acute lymphoblastic leukemia. CDR3s include the opening cysteine and the closing phenylalanine or tryptophan. Fields, in order: V gene, J gene, D gene, clone size, CDR3 protein, CDR3 DNA. D genes are given only for firm matches. The size of a clone is reported for some rows only, either as once, few or many, or as a class for expanded clones.

TRBV20-1	TRBJ2-5	TRBD2	.	CSALPGGVRETQYF	TGCAGTGCTCTACCTGGGGGGGTGAGGGAGACCCAGTACTTC
TRBV20-1	TRBJ2-1	TRBD2	few	CSVRGLAGYNEQFF	TGCAGTGTCCGAGGACTAGCGGGGTACAATGAGCAGTTCTTC
TRBV18	TRBJ2-1	.	few	CASSPSSWDEQFF	TGTGCCAGCTCACCAAGCTCCTGGGATGAGCAGTTCTTC
TRBV3-1	TRBJ2-1	.	many	CASSQDFLAAHRGQFF	TGTGCCAGCAGCCAAGATTTTCTAGCAGCCCACCGGGGGCAGTTCTTC
TRBV7-8	TRBJ1-6	TRBD1	.	CASSQRDRSNSPLHF	TGTGCCAGCAGCCAACGGGACAGATCTAATTCACCCCTCCACTTT
TRBV20-1	TRBJ1-1	.	.	CSASWGGRGSFF	TGCAGTGCCTCATGGGGGGGACGGGGATCTTTCTTT
TRBV19	TRBJ1-2	.	many	CASSSGDRGSYTF	TGTGCCAGTAGTTCCGGGGACCGGGGGAGCTACACCTTC
TRBV5-1	TRBJ2-1	.	many	CASSLATKPNNEQFF	TGCGCCAGCAGCCTTGCGACAAAGCCTAACAATGAGCAGTTCTTC
TRBV6-5	TRBJ1-2	.	few	CASGTTHSAGYTF	TGTGCCAGCGGGACAACACATTCGGCTGGCTACACCTTC
TRBV6-2/TRBV6-3	TRBJ2-5	TRBD1	.	CASSRSPGQGETQYF	TGTGCCAGCAGTCGATCACCGGGACAGGGAGAGACCCAGTACTTC